This TCR beta chain is drawn from a study of monozygotic twins with inflammatory bowel disease. About 3,200 ng of total RNA went into each TCR library. For every sample, eight separate reactions were used to make cDNA. From its re-call of the 5' RACE reads, TCRdb lists each CDR3 protein once, without DNA. The listing records fewer than 550,000 distinct CDR3 sequences. Germline V gene sequence: CDR1 SGHNT, CDR2 YYREEE (reference sequence). This CDR3 comprises 16 residues. The sample was blood. The V call is TRBV5-4, the J call TRBJ2-5; the D call from TCRdb, TRBD1, cannot be confirmed without DNA. This TCR was sampled from a human donor with ulcerative colitis or Crohn's disease, or a healthy co-twin of an affected twin (not recorded which). The CDR3 loop is CASSLGGLRRGETQYF.